This T cell receptor beta chain was sequenced in a study of CD8+ T cells in alopecia areata. Broader study findings: Persistence during tofacitinib was seen for many expanded lesional clones in scalp and blood.

Germline V gene sequence: CDR1 SGHDT, CDR2 YYEEEE. CDR3 size: 13 residues. The V end was cut by 6 bases, the J end by 9 bases, with 16 bases between. Treatment specified: oral pan-JAK inhibitor, 5-10 mg twice daily. As the sequencing template, cDNA was produced by extracting RNA and reverse transcribing it. Assay used: immunoSEQ multiplex PCR; TCRdb lists only in-frame clones, some missing. The sample records about 100,000 clones, approximately 63% being singletons. As for this clone: No antigen is known for it.

The sequence derives from a human donor with alopecia areata. V and J are TRBV5-6 and TRBJ2-1; TRBD1 might be the D (5 bases). This specimen was CD8+ T cells sorted from blood, taken around week 55, from a patient treated with tofacitinib. CDR3 sequence reads: CASTPNRGPEQFF. Written as DNA, the CDR3 is TGTGCCAGCACCCCGAATAGGGGCCCTGAGCAGTTCTTC.